The sequence of this T cell receptor beta chain was determined in a study of technical replicates of blood from a handful of donors. The sample holds one count of this clone. Assay: immunoSEQ multiplex PCR; the TCRdb copy retains only in-frame clones and omits some. The data show approximately 69,000 clones, approximately 88% seen once. Germline assignment: CDR1 MDHEN and CDR2 SYDVKM. Deletions cut 2 bases from V and 5 bases from J, with 18 bases between. The CDR3 extends over 16 amino acids. Input material: PBMCs. The sequence was obtained from a human donor in good health. Some clones in this sample may be carry-over from other donors' samples. The chain combines TRBV28 with TRBJ1-1, with D perhaps matching TRBD1 (6 bases). This CDR3 is CASSLTQTTGGTEAFF. The DNA of the CDR3 is TGTGCCAGCAGTTTAACACAAACGACAGGCGGTACTGAAGCTTTCTTT. Together with reference TRBV28 and TRBJ1-1, the CDR3 gives the full variable domain: DVKVTQSSRYLVKRTGEKVFLECVQDMDHENMFWYRQDPGLGLRLIYFSYDVKMKEKGDIPEGYSVSREKKERFSLILESASTNQTSMYLCASSLTQTTGGTEAFFGQGTRLTVV.